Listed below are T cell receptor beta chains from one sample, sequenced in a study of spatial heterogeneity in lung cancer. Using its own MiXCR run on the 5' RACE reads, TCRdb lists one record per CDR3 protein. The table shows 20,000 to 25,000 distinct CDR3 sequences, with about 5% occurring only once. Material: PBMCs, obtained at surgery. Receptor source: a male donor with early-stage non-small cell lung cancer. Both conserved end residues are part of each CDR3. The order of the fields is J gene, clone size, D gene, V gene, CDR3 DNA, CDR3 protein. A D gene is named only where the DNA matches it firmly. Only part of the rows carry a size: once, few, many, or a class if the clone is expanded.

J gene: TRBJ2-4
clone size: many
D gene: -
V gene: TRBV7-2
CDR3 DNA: TGTGCCAGCAGCTTAGCTCCGGGGCCCGAAAACATTCAGTACTTC
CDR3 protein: CASSLAPGPENIQYF

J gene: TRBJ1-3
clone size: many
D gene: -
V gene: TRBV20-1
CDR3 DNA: TGCAGTGCTTCCGAGAGGGCGGCTGGAAACACCATATATTTT
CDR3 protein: CSASERAAGNTIYF

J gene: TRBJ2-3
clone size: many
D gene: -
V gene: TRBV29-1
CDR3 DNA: TGCAGCGTTGCCGGGCCAGGTAGTACAGATACGCAGTATTTT
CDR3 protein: CSVAGPGSTDTQYF

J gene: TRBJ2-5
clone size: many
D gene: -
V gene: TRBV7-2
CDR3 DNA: TGTGCCAGCAGCCCTCGGGACATCTGGTACTTC
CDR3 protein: CASSPRDIWYF

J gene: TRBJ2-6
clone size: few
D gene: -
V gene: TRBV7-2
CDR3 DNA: TGTGCCAGCAGCTTCGTAGGAGGGGCCTCTGGGGCCAACGTCCTGACTTTC
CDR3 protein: CASSFVGGASGANVLTF

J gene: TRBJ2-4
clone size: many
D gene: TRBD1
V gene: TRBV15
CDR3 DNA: TGTGCCACCAGCCGGGGACAGGGTGGGGACATTCAGTACTTC
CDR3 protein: CATSRGQGGDIQYF

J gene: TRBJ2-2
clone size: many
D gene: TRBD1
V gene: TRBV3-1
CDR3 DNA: TGTGCCAGCAGCCAAGAGACAGGGGACACCGGGGAGCTGTTTTTT
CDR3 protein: CASSQETGDTGELFF

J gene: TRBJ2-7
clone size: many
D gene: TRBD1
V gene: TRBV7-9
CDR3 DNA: TGTGCCAGCAGCTCCCCCGGGACAGGGCCCGAGCAGTACTTC
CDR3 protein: CASSSPGTGPEQYF

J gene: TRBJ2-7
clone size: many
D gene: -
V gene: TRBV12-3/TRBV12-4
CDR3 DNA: TGTGCCAGCAGTTATGGGGGGTCCGCCGCCTCTTACTTC
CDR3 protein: CASSYGGSAASYF

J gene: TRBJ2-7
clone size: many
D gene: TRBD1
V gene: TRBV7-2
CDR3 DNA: TGTGCCAGCAGCTTAGCTCGGGACAGGGCCAACGAGCAGTACTTC
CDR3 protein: CASSLARDRANEQYF

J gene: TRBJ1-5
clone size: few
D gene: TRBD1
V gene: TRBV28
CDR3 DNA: TGTGCCAGCAGGGCTGACAGGGGATCCCTCCAATATAGCAATCAGCCCCAGCATTTT
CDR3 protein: CASRADRGSLQYSNQPQHF

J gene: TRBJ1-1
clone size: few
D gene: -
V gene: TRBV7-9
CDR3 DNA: TGTGCCAGCAGCAACCCAGGGGTTTTGGGCACTGAAGCTTTCTTT
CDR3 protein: CASSNPGVLGTEAFF

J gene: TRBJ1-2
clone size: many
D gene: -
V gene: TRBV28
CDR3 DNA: TGTGCCAGCAGCCTAGACAGTATTAACTATGGCTACACCTTC
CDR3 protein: CASSLDSINYGYTF

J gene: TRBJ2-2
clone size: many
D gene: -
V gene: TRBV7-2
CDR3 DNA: TGTGCCAGCAGCTTAGACCCGGGAAATACCGGGGAGCTGTTTTTT
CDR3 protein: CASSLDPGNTGELFF

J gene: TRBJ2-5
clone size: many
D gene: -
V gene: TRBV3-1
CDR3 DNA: TGTGCCAGCAGCTCCCAAGAGGAAGAGACCCAGTACTTC
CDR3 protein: CASSSQEEETQYF

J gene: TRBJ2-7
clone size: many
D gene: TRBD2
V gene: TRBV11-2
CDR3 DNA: TGTGCCAGCAGCTTAGATTATCGACTAGCGGGAGAATACGAGCAGTACTTC
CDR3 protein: CASSLDYRLAGEYEQYF

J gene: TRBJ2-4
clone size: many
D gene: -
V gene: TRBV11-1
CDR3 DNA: TGTGCCAGCAGCTTAGCCCCCCCAACCGCGGGGGCCCACATTCAGTACTTC
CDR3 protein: CASSLAPPTAGAHIQYF

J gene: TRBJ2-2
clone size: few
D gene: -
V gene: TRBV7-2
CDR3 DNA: TGTGCCAGCAGCCTCCCTGGCGGGGAGCTGTTTTTT
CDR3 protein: CASSLPGGELFF

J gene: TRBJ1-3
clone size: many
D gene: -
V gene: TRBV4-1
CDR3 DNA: TGCGCCAGCAGCCAAGATATGGCCTCTGGAAACACCATATATTTT
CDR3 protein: CASSQDMASGNTIYF

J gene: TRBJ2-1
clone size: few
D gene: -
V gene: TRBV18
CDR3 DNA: TGTGCCAGCTCACTCGTGACGGGGGCAGGGAGCTCCTACAATGAGCAGTTCTTC
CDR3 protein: CASSLVTGAGSSYNEQFF

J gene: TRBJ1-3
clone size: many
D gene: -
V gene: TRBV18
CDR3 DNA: TGTGCCAGCTCACCCAGGCGGAGCGAGCGGAACACCATATATTTT
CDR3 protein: CASSPRRSERNTIYF

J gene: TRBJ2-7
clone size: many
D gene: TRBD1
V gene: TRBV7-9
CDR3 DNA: TGTGCCAGCATGAGACAGGGGGATCCATACGAGCAGTACTTC
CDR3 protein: CASMRQGDPYEQYF

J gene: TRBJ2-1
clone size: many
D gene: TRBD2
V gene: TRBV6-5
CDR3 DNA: TGTGCCAGCAGTCGACTAGCGGGGCCCTACAATGAGCAGTTCTTC
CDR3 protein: CASSRLAGPYNEQFF

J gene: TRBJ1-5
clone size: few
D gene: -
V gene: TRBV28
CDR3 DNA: TGTGCCAGCAACGCCGGGACATGGAATCAGCCCCAGCATTTT
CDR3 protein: CASNAGTWNQPQHF

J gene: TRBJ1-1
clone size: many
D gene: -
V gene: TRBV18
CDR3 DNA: TGTGCCAGCTCTCCCTCTATAAACCCAAACACTGAAGCTTTCTTT
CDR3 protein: CASSPSINPNTEAFF

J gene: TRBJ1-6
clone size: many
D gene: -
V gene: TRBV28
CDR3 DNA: TGTGCCAGCAAGCGGGCAGGAGGTGCAACCCTCCACTTT
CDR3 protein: CASKRAGGATLHF

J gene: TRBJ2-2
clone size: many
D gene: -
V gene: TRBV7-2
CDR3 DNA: TGTGCCAGCAGTTACCAGAACGGGGAGCTGTTTTTT
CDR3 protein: CASSYQNGELFF

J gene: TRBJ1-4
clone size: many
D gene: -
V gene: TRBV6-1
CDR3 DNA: TGTGCCAGCAGTTCCCGGGCAACTAATGAAAAACTGTTTTTT
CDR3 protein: CASSSRATNEKLFF

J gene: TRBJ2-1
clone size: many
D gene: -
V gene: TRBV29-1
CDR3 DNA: TGCACCGACTCGGCCCCTCTGTCGCATGAGCAGTTCTTC
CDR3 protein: CTDSAPLSHEQFF

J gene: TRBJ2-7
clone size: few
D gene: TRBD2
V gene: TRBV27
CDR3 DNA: TGTGCCAGCAGTTTAGGCCGCGGGAGGGCCAACGAGCAGTACTTC
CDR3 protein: CASSLGRGRANEQYF

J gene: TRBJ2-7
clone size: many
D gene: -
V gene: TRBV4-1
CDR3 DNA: TGCGCCAGCAGCCAAGCGGGGGGTCCACAGGGGACGCAGTACTTC
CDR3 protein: CASSQAGGPQGTQYF

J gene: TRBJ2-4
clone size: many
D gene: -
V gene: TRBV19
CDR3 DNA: TGTGCCAGTAGTATATCCCATACTGGAGCCAAAAACATTCAGTACTTC
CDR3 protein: CASSISHTGAKNIQYF

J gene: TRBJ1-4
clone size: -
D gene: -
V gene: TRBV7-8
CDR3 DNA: TGTGCCAGCAGTTTTACAGGCGTCGGAGGGGAAAAACTGTTTTTT
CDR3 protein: CASSFTGVGGEKLFF

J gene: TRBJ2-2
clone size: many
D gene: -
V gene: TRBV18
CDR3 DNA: TGTGCCAGCTCAGGGAACACCGGGGAGCTGTTTTTT
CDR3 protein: CASSGNTGELFF

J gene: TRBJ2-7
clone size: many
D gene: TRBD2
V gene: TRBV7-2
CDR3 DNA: TGTGCCAGCAGCTTCGCGACTAGCGGGAGGTACGAGCAGTACTTC
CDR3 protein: CASSFATSGRYEQYF

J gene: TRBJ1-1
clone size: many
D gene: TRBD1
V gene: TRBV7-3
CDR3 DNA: TGTGCCAGCAGCTTTACAGGGGTCCCTGAAGCTTTCTTT
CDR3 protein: CASSFTGVPEAFF

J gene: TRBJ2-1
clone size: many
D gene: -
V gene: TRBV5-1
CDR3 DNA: TGCGCCAGCAGCGGTCTTGATCTCAATGAGCAGTTCTTC
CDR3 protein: CASSGLDLNEQFF

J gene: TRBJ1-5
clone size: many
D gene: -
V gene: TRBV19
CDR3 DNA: TGTGCCAGCACGGGCCACCCCTTGGAGGATCAGCCCCAGCATTTT
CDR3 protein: CASTGHPLEDQPQHF

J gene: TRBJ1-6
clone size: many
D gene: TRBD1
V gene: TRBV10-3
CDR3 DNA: TGTGCCATCAGTCACTCTACAGGGGGCGCTTCTCTGAATTCACCCCTCCACTTT
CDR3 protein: CAISHSTGGASLNSPLHF

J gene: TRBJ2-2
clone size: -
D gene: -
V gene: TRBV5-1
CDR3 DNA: TGCGCCAGCAGCTTGGACGGACAGAGACCCGGGGAGCTGTTTTTT
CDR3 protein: CASSLDGQRPGELFF

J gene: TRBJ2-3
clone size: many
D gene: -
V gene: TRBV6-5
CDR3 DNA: TGTGCCAGCAGTCTCCGACAGAGCACAGATACGCAGTATTTT
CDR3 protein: CASSLRQSTDTQYF

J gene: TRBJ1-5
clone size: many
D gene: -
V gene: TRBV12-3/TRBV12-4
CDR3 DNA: TGTGCCAGCAGTTTACCGGACAGAGCGAATCAGCCCCAGCATTTT
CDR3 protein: CASSLPDRANQPQHF